This TCR beta chain is from a study of shared clonotypes between healthy human individuals. Generated by immunoSEQ multiplex PCR, the TCRdb table keeps only in-frame clones and is missing some. The sample has more than 400,000 clones; 65% to 85% are singletons. The donors, healthy adults who were HIV-negative, had experienced no recent acute infections or vaccinations. The CDR3 covers 15 residues. CDR1 and CDR2 (germline): LGHNA, YNFKEQ. V lost 0 bases and J lost 5, with 11 bases in between. This clone was recorded a few times. No antigen is known for it. Study results and caveats: Clonotype sharing among donors was expected to depend on sequencing depth.

Sequencing was performed on PBMCs. The origin of this receptor is a woman aged 40 to 50 in good health. Some clones in this sample may be carry-over from other donors' samples. This sequence joins TRBV4-2 and TRBJ1-5; a possible D gene is TRBD1 (6 bases). This chain's CDR3 is CASSQEQQGYQPQHF. The CDR3 bases are TGTGCCAGCAGCCAAGAGCAACAGGGTTATCAGCCCCAGCATTTT.